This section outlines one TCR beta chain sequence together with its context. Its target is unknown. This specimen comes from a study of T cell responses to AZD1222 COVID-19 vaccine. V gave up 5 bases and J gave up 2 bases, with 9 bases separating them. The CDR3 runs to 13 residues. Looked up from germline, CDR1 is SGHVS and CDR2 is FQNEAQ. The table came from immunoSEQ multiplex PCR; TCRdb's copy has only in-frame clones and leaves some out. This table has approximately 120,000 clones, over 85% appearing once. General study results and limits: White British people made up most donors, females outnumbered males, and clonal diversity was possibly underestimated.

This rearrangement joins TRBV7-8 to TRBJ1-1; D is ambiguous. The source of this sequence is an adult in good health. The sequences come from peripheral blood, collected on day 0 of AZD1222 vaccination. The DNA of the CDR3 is TGTGCCAGCAGCACGTCAGGAAACACTGAAGCTTTCTTT. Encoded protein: CASSTSGNTEAFF.